This T cell receptor (beta chain) came from a study of T cell responses to AZD1222 COVID-19 vaccine. The repertoire was sequenced with immunoSEQ multiplex PCR; TCRdb's copy has only in-frame clones and lacks some. The sample has around 160,000 clones, about 90% seen once. The ends lost 4 bases at V and 1 base at J; junction bases unmatched: 9. The CDR3 sequence is 16 residues long. Germline lookup yields CDR1 SGHAT and CDR2 FQNNGV. Regarding this clone: Its antigen is undetermined.

Whole-study results and caveats: The donor group comprised mostly white British people and more females; the analysis possibly underestimated clonal diversity.

This specimen consisted of peripheral blood, obtained on day 0 of MenACWY control vaccination. The TCR originated in an adult in good health. The chain carries TRBV11-2 and TRBJ2-5; TRBD1 matches 7 bases. The CDR3 reads CASSSTGDAGQETQYF. CDR3 sequence (DNA): TGTGCCAGCAGCTCCACAGGGGATGCGGGCCAAGAGACCCAGTACTTC.